A single sample is the source of the 14 T cell receptor beta chains below, sequenced in a study of blood T cells in healthy people across ages. Using a J-beta primer mix together with a sample-barcoded 5' primer, a second PCR was run for roughly 6 to 12 cycles. Each CDR3 protein is one row after TCRdb ran MiXCR on the 5' RACE reads. This sample has some 1,500,000 distinct CDR3 sequences, with roughly two fifths found just once. The material sequenced was blood. These receptors originate from a woman aged 18-30 years in good health.

This chain joins TRBV3-1 and TRBJ2-7; 12 nucleotides align to TRBD2. With the DNA end fitting TRBJ2-5 better, the J assignment may be wrong. From germline, CDR1 is LGHDT and CDR2 YNNKEL (reference sequence). The length of the CDR3 is 20 residues. The CDR3 loop reads CASSQELAGLAGISSGTQYF. CDR3 nucleotide sequence: TGTGCCAGCAGCCAAGAATTAGCCGGACTAGCGGGGATAAGTTCAGGGACCCAGTACTTC.

The V call is TRBV4-1, the J call TRBJ1-2; D ambiguous. The V end was cut by 1 base, the J end by 8 bases, with 11 bases between. The CDR3 loop spans 13 amino acids. CDR1 and CDR2 from the germline V gene are MGHRA and YSYEKL. The CDR3 reads CASSQALSTGYTF. CDR3 coding DNA: TGCGCCAGCAGCCAAGCTCTCAGTACCGGCTACACCTTC.

J is TRBJ2-1 and V is TRBV3-1; D uncertain. CDR3 size: 15 residues. Trimming removed 1 base from V and 5 bases from J, with 12 bases in between. The V gene's germline CDR1 is LGHDT and CDR2 YNNKEL (reference sequence). The CDR3 sequence: CASSQGLVKDNEQFF. DNA of the CDR3: TGTGCCAGCAGCCAAGGGCTTGTCAAGGACAATGAGCAGTTCTTC.

This sequence joins TRBV6-2 or TRBV6-3 and TRBJ2-1; 7 bases agree with TRBD1. The V and J ends lost 2 bases and 0 bases, in that order; junction bases with no gene match: 19. The germline gives CDR1 MNHEY, CDR2 SVGEGT. The CDR3 length is 21 residues. CDR3: CASSYPLLDRRNYRSYNEQFF. CDR3 DNA sequence: TGTGCCAGCAGTTACCCTCTTCTGGACAGGCGTAATTACCGCTCCTACAATGAGCAGTTCTTC.

The chain joins TRBV7-2 to TRBJ2-3; weak D call: TRBD2 (6 bases). The CDR3 has 16 amino acids. The V end lost 4 bases, the J end lost 4 bases, and 18 bases lay between the germline ends. The germline V gene has CDR1 SGHTA and CDR2 FQGNSA. The DNA for the CDR3 is TGTGCCAGCAGCTGGACAACGGGAGTTATTCCAGATACGCAGTATTTT. Amino acid sequence: CASSWTTGVIPDTQYF.

As DNA, the CDR3 is TGTGCCATCAGTGAGTCGGGCAGGGGCGCCAACACTGAAGCTTTCTTT. As protein: CAISESGRGANTEAFF. The chain is built from TRBV10-3 and TRBJ1-1, with D perhaps TRBD1 (6 bases). The V gene's germline CDR1 is ENHRY and CDR2 SYGVKD. Trimming took 0 bases from V and 2 from J, leaving 13 bases between them. The CDR3 contains 16 residues.

The chain couples TRBV24-1 to TRBJ2-1, with D possibly matching TRBD1 (6 bases). V lost 5 bases to trimming and J lost 4 bases, with 11 bases between them. This CDR3 is 14 amino acids long. Germline loops: CDR1 KGHDR, CDR2 SFDVKD. The CDR3 spells CATSARTVYNEQFF. The CDR3 DNA follows: TGTGCCACCAGTGCAAGGACAGTATACAATGAGCAGTTCTTC.

This clonotype was observed a few times. The V call is TRBV4-3, the J call TRBJ2-1, with TRBD2 matching 10 bases. Trimming removed 5 bases from V and 5 bases from J; junction bases left unmatched: 6. CDR1 LGHNA and CDR2 YSLEER come from the germline V gene. This CDR3 has 15 amino acids. CDR3 sequence reads: CASSALAGGHNEQFF. The CDR3 DNA reads as TGCGCCAGCAGCGCTTTAGCGGGGGGCCACAATGAGCAGTTCTTC.

This clonotype was found a few times. The chain is built from TRBV4-1 and TRBJ2-2; 8 bases match TRBD2. CDR3 length equals 17 residues. The germline CDR1 and CDR2 sequences are MGHRA and YSYEKL. J gave up 2 bases and V 1 base, and 6 bases lay outside the gene matches. CDR3 residues: CASSQGNGGANTGELFF. CDR3 sequence (DNA): TGCGCCAGCAGCCAAGGGAACGGGGGGGCAAACACCGGGGAGCTGTTTTTT.

V usage is TRBV12-3 or TRBV12-4 and J usage is TRBJ1-4; D unresolved. V was cut by 3 bases and J by 7 bases, with 12 bases left in between. The CDR3 extends over 14 amino acids. The CDR3 here is CASSFSGFGEKLFF. Written as DNA, the CDR3 is TGTGCCAGCAGTTTCTCCGGGTTTGGTGAAAAACTGTTTTTT.

Note on this clonotype: With a much larger clone just one base away, this may be a read error. V gene TRBV7-9 combines with J gene TRBJ2-1; D not certain. The CDR3 extends over 13 amino acids. CDR1 is SEHNR and CDR2 is FQNEAQ in the germline V gene (reference sequence). CDR3 region: CTSSARSYNEQFF. The CDR3 nucleotides read TGTACCAGCAGCGCGCGGTCCTACAATGAGCAGTTCTTC.

This chain connects TRBV4-2 to TRBJ2-6; 9 bases fit TRBD2. The germline gives CDR1 LGHNA, CDR2 YNFKEQ. The CDR3 runs 20 residues. V lost 0 bases, J lost 0 bases, and 9 bases stayed unmatched. This CDR3 reads CASSQDRPSGKYSGANVLTF. The CDR3 coding sequence is TGTGCCAGCAGCCAAGATCGGCCTAGCGGGAAATACTCTGGGGCCAACGTCCTGACTTTC.

The table lists this clonotype with a count of one. The rearrangement joins TRBV12-3 or TRBV12-4 to TRBJ2-3; 7 bases are shared with TRBD2. V shed 4 bases, J shed 3 bases, and the junction held 10 bases outside the gene matches. The CDR3 spans 16 residues. CDR3 bases: TGTGCCAGCAGTTCCGGGACTACCATTTTAACAGATACGCAGTATTTT. Amino acids: CASSSGTTILTDTQYF.

There are a few counts of this clonotype. CDR3 sequence (DNA): TGTGCCAGTCGGCGACAGGGTCAGTACAATGAGCAGTTCTTC. As protein: CASRRQGQYNEQFF. The V gene is TRBV27, the J gene TRBJ2-1; 7 nucleotides align to TRBD1. Germline V gives CDR1 MNHEY, CDR2 SMNVEV (reference sequence). CDR3 size: 14 residues. Trimming cost V 9 bases and J 4 bases; bases outside gene matches: 9.